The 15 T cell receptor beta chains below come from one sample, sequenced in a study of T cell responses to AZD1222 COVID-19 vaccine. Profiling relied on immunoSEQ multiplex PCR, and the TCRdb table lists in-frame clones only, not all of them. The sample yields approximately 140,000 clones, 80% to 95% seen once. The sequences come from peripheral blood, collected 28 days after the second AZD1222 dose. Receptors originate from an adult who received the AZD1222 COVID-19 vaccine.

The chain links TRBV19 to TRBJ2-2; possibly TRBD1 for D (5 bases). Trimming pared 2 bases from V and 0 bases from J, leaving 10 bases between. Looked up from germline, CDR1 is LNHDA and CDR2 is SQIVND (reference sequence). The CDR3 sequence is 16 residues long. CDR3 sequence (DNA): TGTGCCAGTAGTATACCCAGGGTTGCGAACACCGGGGAGCTGTTTTTT. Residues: CASSIPRVANTGELFF.

As DNA, the CDR3 is TGCGCCAGCAGCCAAGGGGAAGGGGATGGGGAAAAACTGTTTTTT. Its protein is CASSQGEGDGEKLFF. V gene TRBV4-1 combines with J gene TRBJ1-4; tentatively, D is TRBD1 (5 bases). This CDR3 contains 15 residues. V was shortened by 1 base and J by 8 bases, with 14 bases between the two germline ends. The V gene's germline CDR1 is MGHRA and CDR2 YSYEKL.

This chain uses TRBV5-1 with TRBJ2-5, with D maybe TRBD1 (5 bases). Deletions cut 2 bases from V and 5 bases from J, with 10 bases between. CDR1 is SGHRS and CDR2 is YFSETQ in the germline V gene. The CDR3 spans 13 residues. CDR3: CASSLGAAETQYF. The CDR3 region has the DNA TGCGCCAGCAGCTTAGGGGCGGCGGAGACCCAGTACTTC.

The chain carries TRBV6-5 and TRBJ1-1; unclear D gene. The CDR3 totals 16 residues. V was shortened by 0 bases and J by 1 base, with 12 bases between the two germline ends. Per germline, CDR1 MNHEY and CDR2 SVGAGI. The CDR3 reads CASSYSIIGQNTEAFF. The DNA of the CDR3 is TGTGCCAGCAGTTACTCGATTATAGGGCAGAACACTGAAGCTTTCTTT.

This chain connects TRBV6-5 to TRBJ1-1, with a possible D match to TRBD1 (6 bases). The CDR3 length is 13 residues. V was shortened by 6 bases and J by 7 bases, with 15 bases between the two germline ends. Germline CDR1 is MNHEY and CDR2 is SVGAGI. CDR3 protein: CASSLTGRGEAFF. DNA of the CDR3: TGTGCCAGCAGCCTAACAGGGCGGGGTGAAGCTTTCTTT.

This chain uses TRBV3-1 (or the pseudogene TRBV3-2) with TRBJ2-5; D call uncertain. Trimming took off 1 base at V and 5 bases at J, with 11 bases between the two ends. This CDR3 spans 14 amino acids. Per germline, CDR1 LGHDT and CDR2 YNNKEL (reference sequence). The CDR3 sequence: CASSQGLNRETQYF. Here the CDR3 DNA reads TGTGCCAGCAGCCAAGGGCTCAACCGGGAGACCCAGTACTTC.

CDR3 in amino acids: CASSPRFSGTDNEQFF. The CDR3 region has the DNA TGTGCCAGCAGCCCTCGGTTTAGCGGGACTGACAATGAGCAGTTCTTC. The chain carries TRBV5-6 and TRBJ2-1; 8 bases map to TRBD2. The CDR3 is 16 amino acids. With 4 bases clipped from V and 5 bases from J, the junction kept 11 bases outside the gene matches. Germline loops: CDR1 SGHDT, CDR2 YYEEEE.

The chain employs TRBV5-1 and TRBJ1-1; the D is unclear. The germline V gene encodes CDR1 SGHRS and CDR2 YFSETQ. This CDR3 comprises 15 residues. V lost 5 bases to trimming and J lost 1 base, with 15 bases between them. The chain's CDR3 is CASRLEAQANTEAFF. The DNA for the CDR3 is TGCGCCAGCAGACTGGAGGCTCAGGCGAACACTGAAGCTTTCTTT.

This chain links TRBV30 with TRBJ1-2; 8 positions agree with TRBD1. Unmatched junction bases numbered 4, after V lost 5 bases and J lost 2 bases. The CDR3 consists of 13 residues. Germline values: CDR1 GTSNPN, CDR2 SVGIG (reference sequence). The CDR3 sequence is CAWGQGRNYGYTF. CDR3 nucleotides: TGTGCCTGGGGACAGGGAAGGAACTATGGCTACACCTTC.

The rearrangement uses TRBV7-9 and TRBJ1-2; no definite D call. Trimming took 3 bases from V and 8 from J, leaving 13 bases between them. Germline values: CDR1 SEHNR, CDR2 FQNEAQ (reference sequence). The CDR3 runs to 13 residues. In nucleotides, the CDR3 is TGTGCCAGCAGCTTCGTCCCATCGGACGGCTACACCTTC. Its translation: CASSFVPSDGYTF.

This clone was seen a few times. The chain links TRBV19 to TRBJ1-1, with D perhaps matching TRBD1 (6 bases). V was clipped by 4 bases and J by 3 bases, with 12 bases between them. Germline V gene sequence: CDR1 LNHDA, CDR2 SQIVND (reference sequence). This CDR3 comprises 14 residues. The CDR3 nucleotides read TGTGCCAGTAGTAGAGGGGGGGCTTACACTGAAGCTTTCTTT. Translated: CASSRGGAYTEAFF. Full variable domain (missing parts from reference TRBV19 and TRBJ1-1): DGGITQSPKYLFRKEGQNVTLSCEQNLNHDAMYWYRQDPGQGLRLIYYSQIVNDFQKGDIAEGYSVSREKKESFPLTVTSAQKNPTAFYLCASSRGGAYTEAFFGQGTRLTVV.

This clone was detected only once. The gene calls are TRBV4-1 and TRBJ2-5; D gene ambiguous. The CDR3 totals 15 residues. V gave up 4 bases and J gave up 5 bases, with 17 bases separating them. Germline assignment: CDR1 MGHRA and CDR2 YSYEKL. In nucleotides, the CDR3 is TGCGCCAGCAGCCCAGGAACAAAAGGCTGGGAGACCCAGTACTTC. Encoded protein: CASSPGTKGWETQYF.

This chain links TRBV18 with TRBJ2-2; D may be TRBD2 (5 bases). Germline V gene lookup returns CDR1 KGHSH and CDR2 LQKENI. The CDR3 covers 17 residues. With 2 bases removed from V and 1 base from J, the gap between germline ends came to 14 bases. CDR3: CASSPALAAVNTGELFF. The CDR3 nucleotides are TGTGCCAGCTCACCAGCCCTAGCAGCCGTGAACACCGGGGAGCTGTTTTTT.

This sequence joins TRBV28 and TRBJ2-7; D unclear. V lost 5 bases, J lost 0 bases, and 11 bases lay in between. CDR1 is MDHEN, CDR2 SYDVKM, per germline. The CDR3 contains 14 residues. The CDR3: CASSRSRLSYEQYF. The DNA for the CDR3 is TGTGCCAGCAGTAGGAGCCGCCTCTCCTACGAGCAGTACTTC.

The DNA of the CDR3 is TGTGCCAGCAGTTTAGGGTATCTCGGGGGCTACACCTTC. This codes for CASSLGYLGGYTF. The chain links TRBV27 to TRBJ1-2; no firm D call. The V end was cut by 2 bases, the J end by 8 bases, with 12 bases between. Germline-derived CDR1 and CDR2 are MNHEY and SMNVEV (reference sequence). The CDR3 extends over 13 amino acids.